The 25 T cell receptor beta chains reported below all come from one sample, sequenced in a study of T-cell reconstitution after alpha-beta-depleted transplantation in children. Unique molecular identifiers were built into the TCRbeta library. Via MiXCR, TCRdb re-called the PCR reads, giving one row per CDR3 protein. The table records roughly 200,000 distinct CDR3 sequences, under 13% of them present only once. The sequences come from PBMCs, collected before TCRalphabeta/CD19-depleted stem cell transplant. The receptors shown here come from a child under two years old with acute myeloid leukemia, due to receive a stem cell transplant.

This clonotype has at least ten counts. V is TRBV5-8 and J is TRBJ1-3; no clear D gene. V lost 2 bases and J 3 bases, leaving 6 bases between the germline ends. The CDR3 length is 13 residues. Germline-derived CDR1 and CDR2 are SGHTS and YDEGEE. CDR3 bases: TGTGCCAGCAGCTTATCTCATGGAAACACCATATATTTT. This sequence encodes CASSLSHGNTIYF.

This clonotype was seen many times. V usage is TRBV10-2 and J usage is TRBJ2-7; D not resolved. In germline, CDR1 is WSHSY, CDR2 SAAADI. CDR3 size: 14 residues. Trimming cost V 4 bases and J 0 bases, with 10 bases left between them. CDR3 sequence: CASSGSRSSYEQYF. The CDR3 nucleotides read TGCGCCAGCAGTGGGTCAAGGAGCTCCTACGAGCAGTACTTC.

This clonotype came up a few times. The J gene is TRBJ2-3, the V gene TRBV20-1; D might be TRBD2 (7 bases). V was trimmed by 8 bases and J by 8 bases, leaving 23 bases between them. This CDR3 spans 14 amino acids. CDR1 is DFQATT, CDR2 SNEGSKA, per germline (reference sequence). CDR3 sequence: CSLIMRGGMGTQYF. DNA of the CDR3: TGCAGTCTCATAATGAGGGGGGGCATGGGTACGCAGTATTTT.

At least ten counts were recorded for this clonotype. V is TRBV7-9 and J is TRBJ1-3; 7 bases fit TRBD1. Germline V gives CDR1 SEHNR, CDR2 FQNEAQ (reference sequence). The junction had 2 bases not matched to a gene; V was cut back by 6 bases and J by 0 bases. CDR3 length: 14 amino acids. The CDR3 bases are TGTGCCAGCAGTCGGGACAGCTCTGGAAACACCATATATTTT. Translation: CASSRDSSGNTIYF.

This clonotype was observed at least ten times. J is TRBJ1-4 and V is TRBV4-2; unclear D gene. CDR1 is LGHNA and CDR2 is YNFKEQ in the germline V gene. Deletions cut 1 base from V and 4 bases from J, with 10 bases between. CDR3 length: 15 amino acids. The CDR3 is CASSQGVVNNEKLFF. In DNA form, the CDR3 reads TGTGCCAGCAGCCAAGGGGTAGTTAATAATGAAAAACTGTTTTTT.

This clonotype was counted between two and nine times. The J gene is TRBJ1-5, the V gene TRBV12-3 or TRBV12-4; TRBD1 matches at 7 bases. Losses at the gene ends were 6 bases for V and 8 bases for J; bases not matched to a gene: 10. This CDR3 contains 14 residues. The CDR3 loop reads CASRPGTEGEPQHF. In DNA, the CDR3 is TGTGCCAGCAGGCCGGGGACAGAGGGGGAGCCCCAGCATTTT.

This clonotype was observed many times. The chain has TRBV24-1 and TRBJ2-5; no definite D call. Germline CDR1 and CDR2: KGHDR and SFDVKD. The length of the CDR3 is 11 residues. Between the trimmed V and J ends, which lost 7 bases and 0 bases, there was a span of 2 bases. The CDR3 sequence is CATRDQETQYF. The CDR3, as DNA: TGTGCCACCAGGGACCAAGAGACCCAGTACTTC.

This clonotype was observed many times. The J gene is TRBJ1-1, the V gene TRBV5-1; D is unresolved. The germline V and J ends were trimmed by 6 bases and 0 bases, with 12 bases remaining between them. Germline assignment: CDR1 SGHRS and CDR2 YFSETQ. The CDR3 covers 14 residues. CDR3 nucleotides: TGCGCCAGCACCGTAGGGTCGATGAACACTGAAGCTTTCTTT. This sequence encodes CASTVGSMNTEAFF. Variable domain in full (rest from reference TRBV5-1 and TRBJ1-1): KAGVTQTPRYLIKTRGQQVTLSCSPISGHRSVSWYQQTPGQGLQFLFEYFSETQRNKGNFPGRFSGRQFSNSRSEMNVSTLELGDSALYLCASTVGSMNTEAFFGQGTRLTVV.

At least ten counts were recorded for this clonotype. The chain uses TRBV5-1 and TRBJ1-6; 7 nucleotides agree with TRBD1. Trimming at V came to 2 bases and at J to 9 bases, leaving 2 bases not matched to a gene. Germline values: CDR1 SGHRS, CDR2 YFSETQ. The CDR3 has 13 amino acids. CDR3 nucleotide sequence: TGCGCCAGCAGCTTCAGGGGGGTTTCACCCCTCCACTTT. Amino acid sequence: CASSFRGVSPLHF.

This clonotype showed up many times. This chain connects TRBV28 to TRBJ1-2; D unresolved. The CDR3 totals 12 residues. Germline loops: CDR1 MDHEN, CDR2 SYDVKM. V was cut by 4 bases and J by 2 bases, with 5 bases left in between. The CDR3 bases are TGTGCCAGCAGTTCCCCGAACTATGGCTACACCTTC. Amino acids: CASSSPNYGYTF.

This clonotype was detected many times. This chain links TRBV11-3 with TRBJ1-1, with D unclear. The CDR3 covers 13 residues. The V and J ends lost 5 bases and 2 bases respectively, with 9 bases between them. Per the germline V gene, CDR1 is SGHNT and CDR2 is YENEEA. The CDR3: CASSRHPNTEAFF. Here the CDR3 DNA reads TGTGCCAGCAGCCGCCACCCAAACACTGAAGCTTTCTTT.

Turning to this clonotype: Just one base apart from a much larger clone, this may be a read error. This chain joins TRBV7-2 and TRBJ2-5; 7 bases align to TRBD1. Per the germline V gene, CDR1 is SGHTA and CDR2 is FQGNSA. The CDR3 contains 14 residues. The CDR3 spells CASRLDATGETQYF. The CDR3 nucleotides are TGTGCCAGCCGCTTAGACGCGACAGGGGAGACCCAGTACTTC.

In its sample, this clonotype was seen many times. The V gene is TRBV7-7, the J gene TRBJ2-1; D remains unclear. There are 13 residues in the CDR3. Germline-derived CDR1 and CDR2 are SSHAT and FNYEAQ (reference sequence). Between the trimmed V and J ends, which lost 1 base and 2 bases, there was a span of 3 bases. CDR3 sequence: CASSLGAYNEQFF. The CDR3 coding sequence is TGTGCCAGCAGCTTAGGTGCCTACAATGAGCAGTTCTTC.

In its sample, this clonotype was seen many times. The V gene is TRBV30, the J gene TRBJ2-3, with D hard to call. This CDR3 comprises 11 residues. Germline CDR1 reads GTSNPN; CDR2 reads SVGIG (reference sequence). V was trimmed by 1 base and J by 4 bases, leaving 3 bases between them. CDR3 protein: CAWSAADTQYF. For the CDR3, the DNA is TGTGCCTGGAGTGCCGCAGATACGCAGTATTTT.

This clonotype has ten or more counts. The chain uses TRBV5-1 and TRBJ2-1; 10 positions match TRBD2. The CDR3 length is 14 residues. Germline lookup yields CDR1 SGHRS and CDR2 YFSETQ. V lost 10 bases, J lost 6 bases, and 10 bases stayed unmatched. CDR3 DNA: TGCGCCGGATCAACTAGCGGGGACCTCAATGAGCAGTTCTTC. The encoded protein is CAGSTSGDLNEQFF.

This clonotype was seen at least ten times. The chain employs TRBV20-1 and TRBJ1-3, with D possibly matching TRBD1 (6 bases). The CDR3 runs 16 residues. The V gene lost 3 bases and the J gene lost 1 base, with 16 bases spanning the gap. CDR1 is DFQATT and CDR2 is SNEGSKA in the germline V gene (reference sequence). CDR3 loop: CSARRGGSASGNTIYF. In DNA form, the CDR3 reads TGCAGTGCTAGGAGGGGGGGCTCCGCTTCTGGAAACACCATATATTTT.

The chain combines TRBV10-3 with TRBJ2-7; TRBD2 agrees at 8 bases. Germline assignment: CDR1 ENHRY and CDR2 SYGVKD. The CDR3 contains 17 residues. Unmatched junction bases numbered 13, after V lost 2 bases and J lost 4 bases. The CDR3 here is CAISEPGVSSGNYEQYF. In DNA, the CDR3 is TGTGCCATCAGTGAGCCCGGCGTAAGTAGCGGGAATTACGAGCAGTACTTC.

V gene TRBV30 combines with J gene TRBJ2-1, with D perhaps being TRBD1 or TRBD2 (6 bases each). With 2 bases removed from V and 8 bases from J, the gap between germline ends came to 13 bases. The V gene's germline CDR1 is GTSNPN and CDR2 SVGIG (reference sequence). The CDR3 is 13 amino acids. This CDR3 reads CAWSRGAGDEQFF. Written as DNA, the CDR3 is TGTGCCTGGAGTAGGGGGGCCGGAGATGAGCAGTTCTTC.

This clonotype was counted many times. The genes are TRBV20-1 and TRBJ1-3; D is undetermined. The germline V and J ends were trimmed by 0 bases and 4 bases, with 10 bases remaining between them. From germline, CDR1 is DFQATT and CDR2 SNEGSKA (reference sequence). This CDR3 comprises 14 residues. This CDR3 reads CSARDQTSGNTIYF. The CDR3 DNA reads TGCAGTGCTAGAGATCAAACGAGCGGAAACACCATATATTTT.

In its sample, this clonotype was seen many times. The chain couples TRBV29-1 to TRBJ2-3; no clear D gene. With 7 bases removed from V and 6 bases from J, the gap between germline ends came to 11 bases. The length of the CDR3 is 11 residues. Looked up from germline, CDR1 is SQVTM and CDR2 is ANQGSEA. The CDR3 nucleotides read TGCAGCGGTACACAGCTGGATACGCAGTATTTT. Encoded protein: CSGTQLDTQYF.

This clonotype occurred many times. This chain uses TRBV30 with TRBJ2-5; D unresolved. CDR1 is GTSNPN and CDR2 is SVGIG in the germline V gene (reference sequence). V was cut by 2 bases and J by 5 bases, with 3 bases left in between. The CDR3 is made up of 10 amino acids. The CDR3 DNA reads as TGTGCCTGGAGTCAGGAGACCCAGTACTTC. Residues: CAWSQETQYF.

The table lists this clonotype with many counts. The chain is built from TRBV6-5 and TRBJ1-5; 7 bases map to TRBD1. Germline CDR1 and CDR2: MNHEY and SVGAGI. This CDR3 is built from 15 residues. J was trimmed by 6 bases and V by 2 bases; bases with no gene match: 7. This CDR3 reads CASSYGGGGSQPQHF. CDR3 coding DNA: TGTGCCAGCAGTTACGGAGGGGGCGGTAGTCAGCCCCAGCATTTT.

This clonotype was observed many times. The J gene is TRBJ2-2, the V gene TRBV6-1; D is undetermined. V was trimmed by 5 bases and J by 7 bases, leaving 11 bases between them. CDR3 size: 13 residues. Looked up from germline, CDR1 is MNHNS and CDR2 is SASEGT. CDR3 sequence reads: CASSPQSGGELFF. For the CDR3, the DNA is TGTGCCAGCAGTCCCCAATCTGGCGGGGAGCTGTTTTTT.

This clonotype appeared a few times. The chain uses TRBV11-2 and TRBJ2-2; 7 bases fit TRBD1. This CDR3 has 18 residues. The V segment lost 4 bases and the J segment 4 bases; nucleotides outside the gene matches: 15. Per the germline V gene, CDR1 is SGHAT and CDR2 is FQNNGV. Written as DNA, the CDR3 is TGTGCCAGCAGCTCTCAGCCTGTATCCGGGACAGTCACCGGGGAGCTGTTTTTT. Protein sequence: CASSSQPVSGTVTGELFF.

This clonotype was observed many times. The V call is TRBV5-6, the J call TRBJ1-5; D is ambiguous. Germline-derived CDR1 and CDR2 are SGHDT and YYEEEE. The V end lost 0 bases, the J end lost 2 bases, and 15 bases lay between the germline ends. This CDR3 has 17 residues. The CDR3 spells CASSLEGFHQGNQPQHF. The CDR3, as DNA: TGTGCCAGCAGCTTGGAGGGCTTCCACCAAGGCAATCAGCCCCAGCATTTT.